Below, one T cell receptor (beta chain) is given with its context. Per the original data handling: Researchers report that nucleated cell counts were estimated from reference gene primer amplification. Method: immunoSEQ multiplex PCR; TCRdb's copy keeps in-frame clones and lacks some. D and trimming were read from the DNA, whereas the V and J calls and clone size are those reported in that table. The repertoire consists of some 190,000 clones, with approximately 82% occurring once and the leading ten covering roughly a tenth. This record belongs to a study of blood T cell repertoires in COVID-19. Study-wide context: Whether acute or convalescent, the COVID-19 samples came from the United States, Italy and Spain. The analysed material was cDNA or gDNA that came from T cells, B-cell-depleted T cells, or PBMCs.

Sequencing input: peripheral blood. The sequence came from a woman aged 80 or over with active or convalescent COVID-19.

The CDR3 region is CASRTVLMNTEAFF. CDR3 in DNA: TGTGCCAGCAGGACAGTGCTCATGAACACTGAAGCTTTCTTT. The chain uses TRBV7-9 and TRBJ1-1; D may be TRBD1 (5 bases). Between the trimmed V and J ends, which lost 6 bases and 0 bases, there was a span of 11 bases. Germline CDR1 is SEHNR and CDR2 is FQNEAQ (reference sequence). This CDR3 comprises 14 residues.